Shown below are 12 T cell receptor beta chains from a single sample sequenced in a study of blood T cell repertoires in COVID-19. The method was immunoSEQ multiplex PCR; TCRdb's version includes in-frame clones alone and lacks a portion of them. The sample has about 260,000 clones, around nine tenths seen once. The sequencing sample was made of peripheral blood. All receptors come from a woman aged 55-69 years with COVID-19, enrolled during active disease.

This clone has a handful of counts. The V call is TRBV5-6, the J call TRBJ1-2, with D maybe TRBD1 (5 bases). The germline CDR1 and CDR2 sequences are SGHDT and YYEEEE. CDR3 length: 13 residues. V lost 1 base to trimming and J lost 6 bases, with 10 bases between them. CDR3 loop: CASSLIQDNGYTF. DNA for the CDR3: TGTGCCAGCAGCTTGATACAGGACAATGGCTACACCTTC.

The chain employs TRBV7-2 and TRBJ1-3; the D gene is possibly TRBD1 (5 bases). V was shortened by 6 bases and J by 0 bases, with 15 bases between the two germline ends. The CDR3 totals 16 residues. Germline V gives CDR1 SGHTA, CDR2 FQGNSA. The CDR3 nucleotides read TGTGCCAGCAGAGGTGGGGGGACCCACTCTGGAAACACCATATATTTT. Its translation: CASRGGGTHSGNTIYF.

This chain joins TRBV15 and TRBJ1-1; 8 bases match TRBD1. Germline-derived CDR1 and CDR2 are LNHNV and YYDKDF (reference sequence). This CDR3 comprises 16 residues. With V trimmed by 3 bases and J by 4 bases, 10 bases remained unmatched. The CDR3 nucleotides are TGTGCCACCAGCAGTTGGGTAGACAGGGGAGCCACTGAAGCTTTCTTT. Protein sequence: CATSSWVDRGATEAFF.

The CDR3 loop is CASSLADSYQETQYF. CDR3 in DNA: TGCGCCAGCAGCTTAGCGGACAGCTACCAAGAGACCCAGTACTTC. The rearrangement uses TRBV5-1 and TRBJ2-5, with TRBD1 as a possible D gene (6 bases). Trimming removed 2 bases at V and 0 bases at J, with 11 bases between. CDR1 is SGHRS and CDR2 is YFSETQ in the germline V gene. The CDR3 contains 15 residues.

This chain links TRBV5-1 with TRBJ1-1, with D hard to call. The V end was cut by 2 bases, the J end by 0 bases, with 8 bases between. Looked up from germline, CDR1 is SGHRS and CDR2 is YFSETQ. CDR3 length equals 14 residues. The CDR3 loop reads CASSFQIMNTEAFF. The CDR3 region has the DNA TGCGCCAGCAGCTTCCAGATCATGAACACTGAAGCTTTCTTT.

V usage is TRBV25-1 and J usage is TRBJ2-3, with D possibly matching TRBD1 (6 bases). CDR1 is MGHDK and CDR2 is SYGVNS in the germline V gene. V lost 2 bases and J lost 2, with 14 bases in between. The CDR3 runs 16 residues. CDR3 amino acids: CASSEAGDPITDTQYF. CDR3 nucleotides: TGTGCCAGCAGTGAAGCAGGGGACCCCATCACAGATACGCAGTATTTT.

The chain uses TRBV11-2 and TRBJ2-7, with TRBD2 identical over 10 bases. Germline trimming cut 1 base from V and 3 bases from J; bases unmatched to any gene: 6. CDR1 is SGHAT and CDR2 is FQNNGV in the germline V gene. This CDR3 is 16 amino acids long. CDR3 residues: CASSLASGRASYEQYF. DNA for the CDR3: TGTGCCAGCAGCTTAGCGAGCGGGAGGGCCAGCTACGAGCAGTACTTC.

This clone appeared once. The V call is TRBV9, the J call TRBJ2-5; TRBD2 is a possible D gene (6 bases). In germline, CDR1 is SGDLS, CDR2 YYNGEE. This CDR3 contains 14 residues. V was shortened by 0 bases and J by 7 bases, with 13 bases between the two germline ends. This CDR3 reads CASSVVSSEGTQYF. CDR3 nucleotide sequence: TGTGCCAGCAGCGTAGTCTCTAGCGAAGGGACCCAGTACTTC.

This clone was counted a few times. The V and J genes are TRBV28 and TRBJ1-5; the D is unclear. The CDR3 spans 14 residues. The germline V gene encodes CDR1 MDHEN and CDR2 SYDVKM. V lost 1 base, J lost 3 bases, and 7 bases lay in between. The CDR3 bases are TGTGCCAGCAGTTTATTGACAAACAATCAGCCCCAGCATTTT. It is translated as CASSLLTNNQPQHF.

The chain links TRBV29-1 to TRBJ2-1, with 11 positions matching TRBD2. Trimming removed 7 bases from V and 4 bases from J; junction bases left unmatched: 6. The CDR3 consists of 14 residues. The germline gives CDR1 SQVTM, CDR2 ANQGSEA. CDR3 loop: CSGISGRGYNEQFF. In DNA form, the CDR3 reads TGCAGCGGGATTAGCGGGAGGGGATACAATGAGCAGTTCTTC.

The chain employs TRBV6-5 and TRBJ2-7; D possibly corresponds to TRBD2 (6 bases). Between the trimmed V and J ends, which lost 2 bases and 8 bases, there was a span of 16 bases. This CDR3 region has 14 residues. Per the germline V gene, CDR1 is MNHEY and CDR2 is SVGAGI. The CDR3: CASSYGRTPFKQYF. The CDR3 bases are TGTGCCAGCAGTTACGGGAGGACACCCTTCAAGCAGTACTTC.

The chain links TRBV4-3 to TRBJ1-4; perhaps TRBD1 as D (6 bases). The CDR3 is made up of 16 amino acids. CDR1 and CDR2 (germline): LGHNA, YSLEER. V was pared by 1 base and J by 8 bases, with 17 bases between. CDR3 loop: CASSQGFPSTGEKLFF. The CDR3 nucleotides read TGCGCCAGCAGCCAAGGATTTCCCTCTACAGGGGAAAAACTGTTTTTT.